The present T cell receptor (beta chain) was sequenced within a study of T cell responses to AZD1222 COVID-19 vaccine (dated by TCRdb to about 2021). Regarding the research as a whole: A total of about 240 trial participants underwent TCR sequencing, of whom some 210 received two doses of AZD1222 and some 25 received two doses of the MenACWY control vaccine. Trial participants were enrolled by age into 18-55, 56-69 and 70-plus year subgroups, with roughly 150, 30 and 60 TCR-sequenced participants respectively.

The study at large found these results: Because no day 14 peak-response samples were available, repertoires were characterized only after the peak T cell response. Spike-specific TCR breadth and depth rose significantly after two AZD1222 doses compared with day 0 and with MenACWY recipients. The vaccine-associated CD4 TCRs covered the entire spike protein, and the dominant responses fell in regions 160-218 and 743-854. Conclusions about previously exposed vaccinees are limited, since just six AZD1222 recipients were seropositive for SARS-CoV-2 at baseline. In the small 56-69-year group, the increase in depth fell short of significance, most likely because of low power. Nearly half of unique spike-specific TCRs reportedly recognized epitopes outside regions mutated in the B.1.351 and B.1.1.7 variants. Most participants were white British and females outnumbered males, and the authors suggested that clonal diversity may have been underestimated.

Turning to this clone: It lacks a known antigen. No qualities accompany the bases; no much larger clone lies one base away.

The intended sense of this specimen's time point label: about 28 days (+/-7) after the second vaccine dose. AZD1222 recipients given second doses at about 4 weeks or at about 12 weeks were pooled, since spike-specific TCR depth and breadth were not found to differ between the two schedules. Samples from vaccinated people were obtained from the UK trials COV001 and COV002, which included a single-blind randomized controlled phase 2/3 trial of AZD1222 (ChAdOx1 nCoV-19) in healthy adults. Trial participant PBMC samples were collected at day 0 and day 28 after the second dose for TCRbeta chain sequencing. The CDR3 regions of human TCRbeta chains were analyzed by immunosequencing. The paper's processing steps were these. Repertoire TCRs were matched against a reference library of SARS-CoV-2-specific TCRs generated with the MIRA antigen-specificity platform. Breadth was defined as the fraction of unique TCRs that were SARS-CoV-2-associated. Depth was defined as the fraction of total T cells that were SARS-CoV-2-associated. Using the MIRA data, each spike-specific TCR was mapped to the spike region that the TCR reacts to and placed in a CD4 or CD8 class. Log10-transformed breadth and depth values were compared by one-way ANOVA with Sidak's multiple comparisons tests. TCRdb took this table from immuneACCESS and kept in-frame rearrangements with V and J called. Such tables lack part of the clones; where checked against another copy, unresolved V genes explain under half of the gap, and the rest is unexplained. V and J calls and clone size come straight from that table; D and trimming were deduced from the DNA. The sample table holds about 83,000 clones, of which approximately 85% were seen once. Together, the top ten hold about 3.4% of the sample.

Taken from the germline V gene, the CDR1 and CDR2 loops are SGDLS and YYNGEE. V is pared back by 3 bases and J by 7 bases, with 20 bases lying between the germline termini. From the cysteine up to the phenylalanine, the CDR3 has a length of 15 residues. Only CDR3 DNA remains: 45 bases, in frame from the first base. This sequence was found in an adult who received the AZD1222 COVID-19 vaccine. Specimen: peripheral blood, collected 28 days after the second AZD1222 dose. The chain was built from TRBV9 and TRBJ2-7; a tentative D match to TRBD1 spans 6 bases. The CDR3 amino acid sequence is: CASSAGTFGWDEQYF. The bases read TGTGCCAGCAGCGCCGGGACATTCGGATGGGATGAGCAGTACTTC.